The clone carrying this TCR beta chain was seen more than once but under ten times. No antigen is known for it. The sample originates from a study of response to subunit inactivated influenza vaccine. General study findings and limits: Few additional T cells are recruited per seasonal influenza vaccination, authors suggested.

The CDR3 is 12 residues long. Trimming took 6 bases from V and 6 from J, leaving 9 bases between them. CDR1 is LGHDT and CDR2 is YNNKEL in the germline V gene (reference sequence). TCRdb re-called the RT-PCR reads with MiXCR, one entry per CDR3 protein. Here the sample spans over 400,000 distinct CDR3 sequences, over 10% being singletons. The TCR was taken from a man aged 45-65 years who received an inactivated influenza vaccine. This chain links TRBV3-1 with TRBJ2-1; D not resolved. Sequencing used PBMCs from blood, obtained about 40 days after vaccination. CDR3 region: CASRSPLNEQFF. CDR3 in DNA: TGTGCCAGCAGATCCCCCCTCAATGAGCAGTTCTTC.